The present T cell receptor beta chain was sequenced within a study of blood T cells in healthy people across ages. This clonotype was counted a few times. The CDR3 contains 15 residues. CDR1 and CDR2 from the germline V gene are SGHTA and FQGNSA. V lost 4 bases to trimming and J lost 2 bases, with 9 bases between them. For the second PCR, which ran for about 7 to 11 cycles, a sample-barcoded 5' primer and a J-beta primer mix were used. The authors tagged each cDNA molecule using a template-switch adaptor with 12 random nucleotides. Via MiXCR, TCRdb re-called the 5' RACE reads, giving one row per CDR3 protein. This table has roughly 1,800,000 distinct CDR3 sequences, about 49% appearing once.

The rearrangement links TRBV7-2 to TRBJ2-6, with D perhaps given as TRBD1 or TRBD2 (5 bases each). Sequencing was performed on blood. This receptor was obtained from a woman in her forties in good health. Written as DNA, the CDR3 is TGTGCCAGCAGCTCTCGAGGGGCTGGGGCCAACGTCCTGACTTTC. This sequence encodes CASSSRGAGANVLTF.